What follows are 25 T cell receptor beta chains derived from one specimen sequenced in a study of siplizumab effects on memory and regulatory T cells. Some clones are missing from TCRdb's copy, which holds only in-frame ones; the method was immunoSEQ multiplex PCR. The sample holds approximately 100,000 clones, 93% seen once. The sequenced sample was non-Treg CD4+ T cells sorted from blood. The receptors were gathered from a human donor in good health.

This clone was picked up one time. This chain uses TRBV11-2 with TRBJ1-3, with 7 bases lining up with TRBD1. V trimming: 5 bases; J trimming: 9 bases; junction bases outside the gene matches: 4. The CDR3 length is 12 residues. The germline CDR1 and CDR2 sequences are SGHAT and FQNNGV. CDR3: CASSPGGGTIYF. CDR3 in DNA: TGTGCCAGCAGCCCAGGGGGGGGCACCATATATTTT.

This sequence joins TRBV15 and TRBJ1-1; D remains ambiguous. This CDR3 contains 13 residues. Germline-derived CDR1 and CDR2 are LNHNV and YYDKDF (reference sequence). With 1 base removed from V and 1 base from J, the gap between germline ends came to 4 bases. CDR3 nucleotides: TGTGCCACCAGCAGAGTAGGGAACACTGAAGCTTTCTTT. As protein: CATSRVGNTEAFF.

V gene TRBV7-3 combines with J gene TRBJ2-5, with 11 bases aligning to TRBD1. The J call may be faulty, since TRBJ2-7 better matches the DNA end. From germline, CDR1 is SGHTA and CDR2 FQGTGA. The CDR3 length is 15 residues. CDR3 amino acids: CASSLGQGALYEQYF. The DNA of the CDR3 is TGTGCCAGCAGCTTAGGACAGGGGGCGCTCTACGAGCAGTACTTC.

The chain is built from TRBV6-6 and TRBJ1-6, with 8 bases that match TRBD1. The CDR3 spans 14 residues. J gave up 10 bases and V 6 bases, and 8 bases lay outside the gene matches. CDR1 and CDR2 from the germline V gene are MNHNY and SVGAGI (reference sequence). The CDR3 coding sequence is TGTGCCAGCAGCCAGGACAGGGTGGGATCACCCCTCCACTTT. It translates to CASSQDRVGSPLHF.

The chain links TRBV5-4 to TRBJ2-3; 12 bases are a match to TRBD1. The germline gives CDR1 SGHNT, CDR2 YYREEE (reference sequence). V lost 3 bases, J lost 6 bases, and 5 bases stayed unmatched. CDR3 size: 15 residues. CDR3 nucleotides: TGTGCCAGCAGCTGGGGACAGGGGGCGAGGGATACGCAGTATTTT. Translation gives CASSWGQGARDTQYF. The full variable domain, with the rest looked up from reference TRBV5-4 and TRBJ2-3, is ETGVTQSPTHLIKTRGQQVTLRCSSQSGHNTVSWYQQALGQGPQFIFQYYREEENGRGNFPPRFSGLQFPNYSSELNVNALELDDSALYLCASSWGQGARDTQYFGPGTRLTVL.

Here the CDR3 reads CASSPRGGHRGDEQFF. In DNA, the CDR3 is TGTGCCAGCAGCCCGCGAGGGGGACACAGGGGCGATGAGCAGTTCTTC. This sequence joins TRBV11-2 and TRBJ2-1; 7 bases are shared with TRBD1. CDR1 is SGHAT and CDR2 is FQNNGV in the germline V gene. This CDR3 is 16 amino acids long. The V segment lost 5 bases and the J segment 8 bases; nucleotides outside the gene matches: 15.

The chain links TRBV5-1 to TRBJ1-3; weak D call: TRBD1 (5 bases). Germline V gene sequence: CDR1 SGHRS, CDR2 YFSETQ. The CDR3 has 14 amino acids. Trimming shortened V by 0 bases and J by 2 bases, and 6 bases separated the two germline ends. The DNA of the CDR3 is TGCGCCAGCAGCTTGGGACAGACTGGAAACACCATATATTTT. Protein sequence: CASSLGQTGNTIYF.

The V and J genes are TRBV28 and TRBJ2-5; D gene unclear. V was trimmed by 3 bases and J by 7 bases, leaving 9 bases between them. There are 12 residues in the CDR3. CDR1 is MDHEN, CDR2 SYDVKM, per germline. The CDR3 coding sequence is TGTGCCAGCAGTTTTATGGCTCGGACCCAGTACTTC. This sequence encodes CASSFMARTQYF.

The chain has TRBV11-2 and TRBJ2-1; no firm D call. This CDR3 contains 11 residues. With 4 bases removed from V and 8 bases from J, the gap between germline ends came to 6 bases. From germline, CDR1 is SGHAT and CDR2 FQNNGV. In DNA form, the CDR3 reads TGTGCCAGCAGCTCCAGACATGAGCAGTTCTTC. Protein: CASSSRHEQFF.

This sequence joins TRBV6-5 and TRBJ1-3, with a weak D call TRBD1 (6 bases). V was shortened by 6 bases and J by 4 bases, with 10 bases between the two germline ends. The germline gives CDR1 MNHEY, CDR2 SVGAGI. This CDR3 is built from 13 residues. As DNA, the CDR3 is TGTGCCAGCAGGGACGGGGGCGGAAACACCATATATTTT. It is translated as CASRDGGGNTIYF.

The chain employs TRBV7-3 and TRBJ2-3; D is perhaps TRBD2 (6 bases). Germline V gene sequence: CDR1 SGHTA, CDR2 FQGTGA. The ends were cut back, 1 base at V and 1 base at J, with 15 bases in the middle. The CDR3 is made up of 17 amino acids. CDR3 coding DNA: TGTGCCAGCAGCTTAATGGGCGGGCGGGGTCGCACAGATACGCAGTATTTT. Translated: CASSLMGGRGRTDTQYF.

The chain is built from TRBV6-5 and TRBJ2-3; D is ambiguous. Trimming removed 6 bases from V and 2 bases from J, with 12 bases in between. The CDR3 sequence is 14 residues long. Germline CDR1 and CDR2: MNHEY and SVGAGI. The CDR3 nucleotides read TGTGCCAGCAGGCGCTCTAGACTCACAGATACGCAGTATTTT. Protein: CASRRSRLTDTQYF.

This chain uses TRBV18 with TRBJ2-1; TRBD1 matches 7 bases. Germline V lookup: CDR1 KGHSH, CDR2 LQKENI. CDR3 length: 13 residues. With 3 bases clipped from V and 5 bases from J, the junction kept 1 base outside the gene matches. The CDR3 loop reads CASSPGTDNEQFF. The CDR3 DNA reads TGTGCCAGCTCACCCGGGACAGACAATGAGCAGTTCTTC.

CDR3 sequence reads: CATQTGLGRGYTF. Here the CDR3 DNA reads TGTGCCACCCAAACGGGACTGGGGAGAGGCTACACCTTC. The gene calls are TRBV6-6 and TRBJ1-2, with D tentatively TRBD1 (5 bases). Trimming removed 10 bases at V and 8 bases at J, with 20 bases between. The germline CDR1 and CDR2 sequences are MNHNY and SVGAGI (reference sequence). The CDR3 runs 13 residues.

The count of this clone is one. The V gene is TRBV2, the J gene TRBJ2-1; no clear D gene. The ends were cut back, 8 bases at V and 5 bases at J, with 13 bases in the middle. Germline values: CDR1 SNHLY, CDR2 FYNNEI. The CDR3 contains 13 residues. CDR3 protein: CASSGERDNEQFF. The CDR3 DNA reads TGTGCCAGCTCAGGAGAGAGAGACAATGAGCAGTTCTTC.

The rearrangement joins TRBV7-3 to TRBJ1-1; D gene unclear. Trimming pared 6 bases from V and 3 bases from J, leaving 11 bases between. This CDR3 spans 13 amino acids. CDR1 is SGHTA and CDR2 is FQGTGA in the germline V gene. CDR3 bases: TGTGCCAGCAGTTACTACAGATACACTGAAGCTTTCTTT. Amino acids: CASSYYRYTEAFF.

The chain uses TRBV5-1 and TRBJ1-1; D gene uncertain. CDR1 and CDR2 (germline): SGHRS, YFSETQ. The CDR3 runs 13 residues. Trimming took off 0 bases at V and 3 bases at J, with 6 bases between the two ends. The CDR3 DNA follows: TGCGCCAGCAGCTTGGTGGAGTACACTGAAGCTTTCTTT. It is translated as CASSLVEYTEAFF.

V is TRBV5-4 and J is TRBJ2-7; perhaps D is TRBD1 or TRBD2 (5 bases each). With 4 bases removed from V and 4 bases from J, the gap between germline ends came to 18 bases. Per the germline V gene, CDR1 is SGHNT and CDR2 is YYREEE (reference sequence). The CDR3 is 15 residues long. The DNA of the CDR3 is TGTGCCAGCAGCCCGACGGGGACGATGGGTTACGAGCAGTACTTC. Translated, it gives CASSPTGTMGYEQYF.

J is TRBJ1-3 and V is TRBV5-1; D gene uncertain. Germline values: CDR1 SGHRS, CDR2 YFSETQ. The CDR3 is made up of 11 amino acids. The ends were cut back, 2 bases at V and 8 bases at J, with 5 bases in the middle. This CDR3 is CASSFSDTIYF. The CDR3 DNA reads as TGCGCCAGCAGCTTTTCCGACACCATATATTTT.

The chain employs TRBV19 and TRBJ1-3; a possible D gene is TRBD1 (6 bases). Per the germline V gene, CDR1 is LNHDA and CDR2 is SQIVND (reference sequence). V was pared by 3 bases and J by 2 bases, with 11 bases between. The length of the CDR3 is 15 residues. DNA of the CDR3: TGTGCCAGTAGTATCGGACAGACGGCTGGAAACACCATATATTTT. It translates to CASSIGQTAGNTIYF.

V usage is TRBV2 and J usage is TRBJ1-5; 8 positions match TRBD1. The trim removed 1 base at V and 1 base at J, leaving 6 bases unmatched. Germline V gene lookup returns CDR1 SNHLY and CDR2 FYNNEI. The CDR3 sequence is 17 residues long. The CDR3 sequence is CASSEGTGYRSNQPQHF. CDR3 coding DNA: TGTGCCAGCAGTGAAGGGACAGGGTATCGAAGCAATCAGCCCCAGCATTTT.

This clone has just a few counts. The rearrangement links TRBV12-5 to TRBJ1-1; no clear D. The CDR3 sequence is 13 residues long. Per the germline V gene, CDR1 is LGHNT and CDR2 is FRNRAP. V was cut by 2 bases and J by 0 bases, with 4 bases left in between. The chain's CDR3 is CASGLTVNTEAFF. The CDR3 bases are TGTGCTAGTGGTTTGACGGTGAACACTGAAGCTTTCTTT. The full variable domain, its missing parts supplied by reference TRBV12-5 and TRBJ1-1, is DARVTQTPRHKVTEMGQEVTMRCQPILGHNTVFWYRQTMMQGLELLAYFRNRAPLDDSGMPKDRFSAEMPDATLATLKIQPSEPRDSAVYFCASGLTVNTEAFFGQGTRLTVV.

The V and J genes are TRBV5-4 and TRBJ2-3; D is unclear. Germline V lookup: CDR1 SGHNT, CDR2 YYREEE (reference sequence). V was shortened by 4 bases and J by 0 bases, with 12 bases between the two germline ends. The CDR3 length is 15 residues. Here the CDR3 reads CASSQRIASTDTQYF. The CDR3 DNA reads as TGTGCCAGCAGCCAGAGGATAGCTAGCACAGATACGCAGTATTTT.

The chain has TRBV27 and TRBJ1-5; TRBD1 matches 8 bases. CDR3 length: 16 amino acids. From germline, CDR1 is MNHEY and CDR2 SMNVEV (reference sequence). V was pared by 5 bases and J by 7 bases, with 13 bases of the junction left unmatched. The CDR3 coding sequence is TGTGCCAGCAGTCGAGGACAGGGCGGGATGGGGCAGCCCCAGCATTTT. The encoded protein is CASSRGQGGMGQPQHF.

The V and J genes are TRBV4-1 and TRBJ2-7; D remains ambiguous. Germline loops: CDR1 MGHRA, CDR2 YSYEKL. The CDR3 is made up of 14 amino acids. V was pared by 1 base and J by 3 bases, with 10 bases between. CDR3 in DNA: TGCGCCAGCAGCCAAGTTGTGATATACTACGAGCAGTACTTC. Translating it yields CASSQVVIYYEQYF.